One TCR beta chain is described in this entry. This sample is part of a study of Tregs in tolerant kidney transplant recipients. The CDR3 is 13 amino acids. V gave up 1 base and J gave up 2 bases, with 3 bases separating them. The germline V gene has CDR1 SGHNT and CDR2 YENEEA. Unstimulated regulatory T cells (CD4+CD25+CD127-), CD4+CD25- non-regulatory cells, CD4 and CD8 cells were FACS-sorted from thawed PBMCs. Repertoires were generated with immunoSEQ multiplex PCR, while TCRdb's copy carries only in-frame clones and drops some. The top ten hold roughly 0.63% of the sample, which has 100,000 to 150,000 clones, about 91% seen once.

The rearrangement links TRBV11-3 to TRBJ2-4; D is unclear. This clonotype was obtained from a human donor in good health. The specimen was CD4+ T cells from blood. CDR3 amino acids: CASSLGSKNIQYF. CDR3 bases: TGTGCCAGCAGCTTAGGGTCCAAAAACATTCAGTACTTC.